A selection of T cell receptor beta chains follows, all from one sample in a study of blood T cell repertoires in COVID-19. Sequencing was performed with immunoSEQ multiplex PCR; in TCRdb, only in-frame clones are kept and a portion is missing. The table has around 100,000 clones, 70% to 90% seen once; the top ten hold around 15%. The sequenced sample consisted of peripheral blood. The receptors were gathered from a man aged 50 or older with active or convalescent COVID-19. Each CDR3 is given with its conserved first and last residue. Each record gives: V gene, J gene, clone size, D gene, CDR3 protein. D genes are given only for firm matches. Only part of the rows carry a size: once, few, many, or a class if the clone is expanded.

TRBV28	TRBJ2-3	-	TRBD2	CASSLSGRAPDTQYF
TRBV12-3/TRBV12-4	TRBJ1-2	-	TRBD1	CASSEGQRDGYTF
TRBV2	TRBJ2-1	once	-	CAIREQFF
TRBV10-1	TRBJ1-3	-	-	CASSESRADTIYF
TRBV30	TRBJ1-1	-	TRBD1	CAWTTGGGTEAFF
TRBV9	TRBJ2-1	-	TRBD2	CASSVRTSGVNEQFF
TRBV5-1	TRBJ2-1	-	-	CASSRGTPGDEQFF
TRBV11-3	TRBJ2-3	-	-	CASSLAEGDTQYF
TRBV29-1	TRBJ1-5	-	TRBD1	CSAGQGINQPQHF
TRBV10-1	TRBJ2-3	-	TRBD2	CASSEPAGGPDTQYF
TRBV7-8	TRBJ2-7	-	TRBD1	CASSLDRGEEQYF
TRBV18	TRBJ2-7	-	TRBD2	CASSPPLAGPSYEQYF
TRBV19	TRBJ1-1	-	-	CASSIQGYENTEAFF
TRBV7-2	TRBJ1-4	-	-	CASSLGQGGEKLFF
TRBV30	TRBJ1-2	few	-	CASRTSEGYGYTF
TRBV9	TRBJ2-7	-	-	CASSVSGGNTYEQYF
TRBV30	TRBJ1-2	-	-	CAWSAVGGDYGYTF
TRBV5-1	TRBJ1-2	-	-	CASSLAQVANYGYTF
TRBV19	TRBJ1-3	-	TRBD1	CASSITGASGNTIYF
TRBV5-4	TRBJ2-6	-	TRBD1	CASSTRQGTSGANVLTF
TRBV3-1/TRBV3-2	TRBJ2-7	-	-	CASSHSHEQYF
TRBV19	TRBJ1-4	-	TRBD1	CASRTMDRGGEKLFF